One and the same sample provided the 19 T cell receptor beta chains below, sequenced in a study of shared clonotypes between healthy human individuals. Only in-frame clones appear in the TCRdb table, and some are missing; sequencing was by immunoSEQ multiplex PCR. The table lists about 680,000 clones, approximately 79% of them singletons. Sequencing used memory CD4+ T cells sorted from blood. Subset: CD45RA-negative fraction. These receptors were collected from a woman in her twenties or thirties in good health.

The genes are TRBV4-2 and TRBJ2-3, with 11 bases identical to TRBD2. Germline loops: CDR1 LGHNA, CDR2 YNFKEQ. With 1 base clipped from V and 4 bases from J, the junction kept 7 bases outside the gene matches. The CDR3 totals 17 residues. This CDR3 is CASSQATSGSRADTQYF. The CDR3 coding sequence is TGTGCCAGCAGCCAAGCCACTAGCGGGAGTCGGGCAGATACGCAGTATTTT.

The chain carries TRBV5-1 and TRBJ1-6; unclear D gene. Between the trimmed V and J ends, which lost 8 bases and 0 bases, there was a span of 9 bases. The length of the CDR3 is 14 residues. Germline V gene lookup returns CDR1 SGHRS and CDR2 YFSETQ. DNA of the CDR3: TGCGCCAGGAGACAACTCTCCTATAATTCACCCCTCCACTTT. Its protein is CARRQLSYNSPLHF.

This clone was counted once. For the CDR3, the DNA is TGTGCCTGGAACGATTTATGGGCTTCACCCCTCCACTTT. This encodes CAWNDLWASPLHF. This chain connects TRBV30 to TRBJ1-6; D ambiguous. Germline V gives CDR1 GTSNPN, CDR2 SVGIG (reference sequence). V lost 4 bases and J lost 9, with 13 bases in between. This CDR3 is 13 amino acids long.

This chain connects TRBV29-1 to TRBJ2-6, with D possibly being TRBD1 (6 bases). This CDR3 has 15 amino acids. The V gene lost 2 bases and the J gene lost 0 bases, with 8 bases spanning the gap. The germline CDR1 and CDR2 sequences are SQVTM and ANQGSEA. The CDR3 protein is CSVEQGTSGANVLTF. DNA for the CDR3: TGCAGCGTTGAACAGGGGACCTCTGGGGCCAACGTCCTGACTTTC.

The CDR3 DNA is TGTGCCTGGAGTGTGGGGACCCCTGGCTGGGGCTATGGCTACACCTTC. Translated, it gives CAWSVGTPGWGYGYTF. V and J are TRBV30 and TRBJ1-2; TRBD1 might be the D (5 bases). Trimming took 0 bases from V and 4 from J, leaving 18 bases between them. The CDR3 is made up of 16 amino acids. Germline V gives CDR1 GTSNPN, CDR2 SVGIG (reference sequence).

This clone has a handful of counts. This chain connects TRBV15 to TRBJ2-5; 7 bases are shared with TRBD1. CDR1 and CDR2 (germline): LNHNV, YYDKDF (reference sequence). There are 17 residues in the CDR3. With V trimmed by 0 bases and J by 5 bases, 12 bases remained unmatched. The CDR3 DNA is TGTGCCACCAGCAGAGAGAAGGTTAGGCAGGGGGAGGAGACCCAGTACTTC. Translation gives CATSREKVRQGEETQYF.

This CDR3 is CASSAAGLASNEQFF. For the CDR3, the DNA is TGTGCCAGCAGTGCCGCGGGACTAGCGTCCAATGAGCAGTTCTTC. This chain uses TRBV28 with TRBJ2-1, with 10 bases lining up with TRBD2. Germline CDR1 is MDHEN and CDR2 is SYDVKM. V trimming: 5 bases; J trimming: 6 bases; junction bases outside the gene matches: 7. The CDR3 contains 15 residues.

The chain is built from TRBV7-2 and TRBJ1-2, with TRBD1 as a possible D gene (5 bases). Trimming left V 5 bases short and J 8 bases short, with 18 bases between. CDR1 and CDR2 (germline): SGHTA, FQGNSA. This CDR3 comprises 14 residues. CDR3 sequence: CASSEGPGIGGYTF. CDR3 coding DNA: TGTGCCAGCAGCGAGGGACCAGGAATAGGCGGCTACACCTTC.

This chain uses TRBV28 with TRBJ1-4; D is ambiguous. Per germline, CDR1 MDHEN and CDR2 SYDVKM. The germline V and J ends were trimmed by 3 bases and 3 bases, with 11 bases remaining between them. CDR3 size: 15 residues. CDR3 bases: TGTGCCAGCAGTTTTGAAGGACTTGCTAATGAAAAACTGTTTTTT. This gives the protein CASSFEGLANEKLFF.

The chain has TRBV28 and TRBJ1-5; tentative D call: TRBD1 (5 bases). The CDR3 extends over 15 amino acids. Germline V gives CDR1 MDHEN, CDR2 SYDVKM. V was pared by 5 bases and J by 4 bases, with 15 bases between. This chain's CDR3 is CASSTTDGGNQPQHF. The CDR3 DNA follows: TGTGCCAGCAGTACAACGGACGGGGGAAATCAGCCCCAGCATTTT. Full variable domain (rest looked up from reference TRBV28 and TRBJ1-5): DVKVTQSSRYLVKRTGEKVFLECVQDMDHENMFWYRQDPGLGLRLIYFSYDVKMKEKGDIPEGYSVSREKKERFSLILESASTNQTSMYLCASSTTDGGNQPQHFGDGTRLSIL.

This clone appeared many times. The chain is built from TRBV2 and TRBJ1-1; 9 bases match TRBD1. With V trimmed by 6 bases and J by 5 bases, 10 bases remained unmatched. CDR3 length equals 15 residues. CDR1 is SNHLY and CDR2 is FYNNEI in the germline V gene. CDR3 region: CASSDEGQGLTEAFF. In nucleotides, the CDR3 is TGTGCCAGCAGCGACGAGGGACAGGGATTAACTGAAGCTTTCTTT. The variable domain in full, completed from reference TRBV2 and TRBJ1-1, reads EPEVTQTPSHQVTQMGQEVILRCVPISNHLYFYWYRQILGQKVEFLVSFYNNEISEKSEIFDDQFSVERPDGSNFTLKIRSTKLEDSAMYFCASSDEGQGLTEAFFGQGTRLTVV.

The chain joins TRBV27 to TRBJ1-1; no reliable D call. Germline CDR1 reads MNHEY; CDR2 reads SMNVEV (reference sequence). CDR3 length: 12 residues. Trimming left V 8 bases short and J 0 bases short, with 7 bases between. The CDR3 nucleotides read TGTGCCAGCCGTAACTTGAACACTGAAGCTTTCTTT. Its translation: CASRNLNTEAFF.

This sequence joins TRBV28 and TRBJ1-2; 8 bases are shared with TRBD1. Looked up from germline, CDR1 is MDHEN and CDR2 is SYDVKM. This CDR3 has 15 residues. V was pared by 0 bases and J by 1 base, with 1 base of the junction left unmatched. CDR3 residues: CASSLWGQVNYGYTF. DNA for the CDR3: TGTGCCAGCAGTTTATGGGGACAGGTTAACTATGGCTACACCTTC.

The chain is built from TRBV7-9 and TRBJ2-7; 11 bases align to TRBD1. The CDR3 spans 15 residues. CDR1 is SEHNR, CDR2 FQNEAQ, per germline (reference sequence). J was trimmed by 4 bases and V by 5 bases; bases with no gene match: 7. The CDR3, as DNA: TGTGCCAGCAGCAAGGGGACAGGGGGGACTTACGAGCAGTACTTC. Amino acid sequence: CASSKGTGGTYEQYF.

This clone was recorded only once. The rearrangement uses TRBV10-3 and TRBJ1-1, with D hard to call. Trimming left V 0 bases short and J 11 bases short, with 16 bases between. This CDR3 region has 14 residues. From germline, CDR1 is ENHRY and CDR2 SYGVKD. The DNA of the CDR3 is TGTGCCATCAGTGAGTCAGGACTCAATCCTTTCGCTTTCTTT. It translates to CAISESGLNPFAFF.

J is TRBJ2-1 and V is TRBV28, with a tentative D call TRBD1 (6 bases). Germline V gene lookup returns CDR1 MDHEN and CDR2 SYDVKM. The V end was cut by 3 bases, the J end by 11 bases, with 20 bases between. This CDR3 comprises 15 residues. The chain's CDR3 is CASSFQQIDRRKQFF. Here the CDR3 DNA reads TGTGCCAGCAGTTTCCAACAAATTGACAGGAGAAAGCAGTTCTTC. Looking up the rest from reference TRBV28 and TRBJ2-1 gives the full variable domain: DVKVTQSSRYLVKRTGEKVFLECVQDMDHENMFWYRQDPGLGLRLIYFSYDVKMKEKGDIPEGYSVSREKKERFSLILESASTNQTSMYLCASSFQQIDRRKQFFGPGTRLTVL.

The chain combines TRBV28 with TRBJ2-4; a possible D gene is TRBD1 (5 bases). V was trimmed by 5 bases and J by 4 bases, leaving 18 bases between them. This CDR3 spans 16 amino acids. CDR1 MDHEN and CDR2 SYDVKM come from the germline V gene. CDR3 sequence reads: CASSPELAGLKNIQYF. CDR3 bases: TGTGCCAGCAGTCCCGAGTTGGCAGGGCTAAAAAACATTCAGTACTTC.

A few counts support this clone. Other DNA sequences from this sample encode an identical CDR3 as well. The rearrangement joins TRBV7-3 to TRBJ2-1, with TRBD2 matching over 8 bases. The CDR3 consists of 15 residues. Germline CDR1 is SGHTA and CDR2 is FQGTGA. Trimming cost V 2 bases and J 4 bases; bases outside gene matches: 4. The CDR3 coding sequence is TGTGCCAGCAGCTTATCCGGACTAGCATACAATGAGCAGTTCTTC. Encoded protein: CASSLSGLAYNEQFF. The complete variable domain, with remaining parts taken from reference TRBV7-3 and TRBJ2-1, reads GAGVSQTPSNKVTEKGKYVELRCDPISGHTALYWYRQSLGQGPEFLIYFQGTGAADDSGLPNDRFFAVRPEGSVSTLKIQRTERGDSAVYLCASSLSGLAYNEQFFGPGTRLTVL.

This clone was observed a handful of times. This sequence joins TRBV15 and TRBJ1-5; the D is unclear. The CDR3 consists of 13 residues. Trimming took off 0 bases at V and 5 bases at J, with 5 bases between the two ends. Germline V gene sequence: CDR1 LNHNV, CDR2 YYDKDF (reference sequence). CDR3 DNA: TGTGCCACCAGCAGAGAGGGGTATCAGCCCCAGCATTTT. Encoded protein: CATSREGYQPQHF.